This T cell receptor (beta chain) was identified during a study of T cell responses to AZD1222 COVID-19 vaccine. Study results and limitations: Spike-specific TCRs gained breadth and depth after people received two AZD1222 doses.

Remarks on this clone: Antigen: not known.

Profiling relied on immunoSEQ multiplex PCR, and the TCRdb table lists in-frame clones only, not all of them. Seen here are 130,000 or so clones, approximately 95% observed once, and the top ten hold 0.7% to 1%. Sample: peripheral blood, taken on day 0 of MenACWY control vaccination. The receptor was derived from an adult in good health.

The CDR3 DNA sequence: TGCAGCGGCGGACAGGCATCCTCTGCGACCGGCTACACCTTC. Encoded protein: CSGGQASSATGYTF. J is TRBJ1-2 and V is TRBV29-1, with 7 bases fitting TRBD1. Trimming at V came to 7 bases and at J to 8 bases, leaving 16 bases not matched to a gene. The V gene's germline CDR1 is SQVTM and CDR2 ANQGSEA. This CDR3 spans 14 amino acids. Looking up the rest from reference TRBV29-1 and TRBJ1-2 gives the full variable domain: SAVISQKPSRDICQRGTSLTIQCQVDSQVTMMFWYRQQPGQSLTLIATANQGSEATYESGFVIDKFPISRPNLTFSTLTVSNMSPEDSSIYLCSGGQASSATGYTFGSGTRLTVV.